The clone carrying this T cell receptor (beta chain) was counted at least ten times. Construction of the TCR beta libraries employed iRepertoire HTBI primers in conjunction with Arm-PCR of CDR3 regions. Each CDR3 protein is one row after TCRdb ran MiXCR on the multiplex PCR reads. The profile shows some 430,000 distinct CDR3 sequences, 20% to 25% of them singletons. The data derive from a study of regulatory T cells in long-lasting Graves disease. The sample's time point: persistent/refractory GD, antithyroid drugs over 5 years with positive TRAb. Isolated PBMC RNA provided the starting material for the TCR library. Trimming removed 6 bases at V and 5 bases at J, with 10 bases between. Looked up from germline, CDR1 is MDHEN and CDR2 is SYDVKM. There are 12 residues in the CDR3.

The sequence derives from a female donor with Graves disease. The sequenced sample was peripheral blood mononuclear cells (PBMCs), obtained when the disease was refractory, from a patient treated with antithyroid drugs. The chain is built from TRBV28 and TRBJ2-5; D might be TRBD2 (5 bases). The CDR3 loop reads CASSEGGETQYF. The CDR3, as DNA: TGTGCCAGCAGCGAGGGTGGGGAGACCCAGTACTTC.